The source of this T cell receptor beta chain is a study of blood T cells in healthy people across ages. Study-level results: Estimates based on one million T cells were treated as lower bounds.

With respect to this clonotype: Its antigen is currently unknown.

Together with a sample-barcoded 5' primer, a J-beta primer mix was included in a second PCR lasting about 7 to 11 cycles. TCRdb re-called the 5' RACE reads through MiXCR, storing one row per CDR3 protein. The sample shows hundreds of thousands of distinct CDR3 sequences, less than 40% of them seen only once. Sequences were obtained from blood. The receptor was derived from a woman older than 75 in good health.

CDR3 in amino acids: CASSVAPGNEQFF. The CDR3 DNA is TGTGCCAGCAGCGTGGCCCCAGGGAATGAGCAGTTCTTC. This rearrangement joins TRBV9 to TRBJ2-1, with D maybe TRBD1 (5 bases). CDR3 length: 13 amino acids. Germline V CDR1 and CDR2: SGDLS, YYNGEE. V was pared by 2 bases and J by 7 bases, with 10 bases between.